The rows below give T cell receptor beta chains drawn from one sample of a study of T cell responses to AZD1222 COVID-19 vaccine. Repertoires were generated with immunoSEQ multiplex PCR, while TCRdb's copy carries only in-frame clones and drops some. The table includes over 120,000 clones, approximately 89% detected once. Here the sequenced sample was peripheral blood, taken 28 days after the second AZD1222 dose. All receptors derive from an adult who received the AZD1222 COVID-19 vaccine. The CDR3 runs from the conserved cysteine through the conserved F or W. A D gene is named only where the DNA matches it firmly. Size values are once, few and many counts, or a class for expanded clones, and some rows have none.

j_call | clone_size | v_call | d_call | cdr3_aa | cdr3_nt
TRBJ1-2 | - | TRBV9 | - | CASRGNGYTF | TGTGCCAGCAGGGGGAATGGCTACACCTTC
TRBJ1-5 | - | TRBV2 | - | CASSPALDNQPQHF | TGTGCCAGCAGCCCGGCCCTGGACAATCAGCCCCAGCATTTT
TRBJ2-1 | - | TRBV24-1 | - | CATSDVNEQFF | TGTGCCACCAGTGATGTCAATGAGCAGTTCTTC
TRBJ1-2 | - | TRBV5-4 | - | CASSSQGFGYGYTF | TGTGCCAGCAGCTCACAGGGTTTTGGCTATGGCTACACCTTC
TRBJ2-5 | once | TRBV5-5 | TRBD2 | CASSLGAGAGETQYF | TGTGCCAGCAGCTTGGGTGCGGGAGCGGGTGAGACCCAGTACTTC
TRBJ2-2 | - | TRBV7-2 | - | CASTSFVLPNTGELFF | TGTGCCAGCACCAGCTTCGTCTTGCCGAACACCGGGGAGCTGTTTTTT
TRBJ1-1 | - | TRBV18 | - | CASSQGVNTEAFF | TGTGCCAGCTCGCAAGGGGTGAACACTGAAGCTTTCTTT
TRBJ2-4 | - | TRBV10-3 | TRBD2 | CAISEPGEGKNIQYF | TGTGCCATCAGTGAGCCCGGGGAGGGCAAAAACATTCAGTACTTC
TRBJ2-5 | - | TRBV5-1 | TRBD1 | CASSPTLRTGGFEETQYF | TGCGCCAGCAGCCCCACCCTCCGGACAGGGGGTTTTGAAGAGACCCAGTACTTC
TRBJ2-7 | few | TRBV11-3 | - | CASSLVPSYEQYF | TGTGCCAGCAGCTTAGTCCCGTCCTACGAGCAGTACTTC
TRBJ2-3 | - | TRBV18 | TRBD2 | CASSPRLAGRADTQYF | TGTGCCAGCTCACCAAGACTAGCGGGAAGAGCAGATACGCAGTATTTT
TRBJ1-6 | - | TRBV28 | TRBD1 | CASTPTTGQGNSPLHF | TGTGCCAGCACCCCCACGACGGGACAGGGGAATTCACCCCTCCACTTT
TRBJ2-7 | - | TRBV10-1 | - | CASSAGMGGAVYEQYF | TGCGCCAGCAGTGCTGGTATGGGGGGGGCGGTCTACGAGCAGTACTTC
TRBJ2-1 | few | TRBV19 | - | CASSQLALGSYNEQFF | TGTGCCAGTAGCCAACTAGCTTTGGGCTCCTACAATGAGCAGTTCTTC
TRBJ1-3 | - | TRBV18 | - | CASSPAGGILSGNTIYF | TGTGCCAGCTCACCGGCCGGGGGGATTCTCTCTGGAAACACCATATATTTT
TRBJ1-1 | - | TRBV30 | - | CAWRATFLNTEAFF | TGTGCCTGGAGGGCAACTTTTCTGAACACTGAAGCTTTCTTT
TRBJ1-5 | - | TRBV4-3 | - | CASSPPRGRAGQPQHF | TGCGCCAGCAGCCCCCCCCGGGGCAGGGCGGGTCAGCCCCAGCATTTT
TRBJ2-2 | - | TRBV7-9 | - | CASSLVWAIRQKNTGELFF | TGTGCCAGCAGCTTAGTATGGGCGATCCGACAGAAGAACACCGGGGAGCTGTTTTTT
TRBJ2-3 | - | TRBV24-1 | TRBD2 | CATSRSASGSGTDTQYF | TGTGCCACCAGCAGGAGTGCTAGCGGGAGTGGCACAGATACGCAGTATTTT
TRBJ1-2 | - | TRBV7-9 | TRBD1 | CASSPEEGQGALYGYTF | TGTGCCAGCAGCCCCGAGGAGGGACAGGGCGCACTCTATGGCTACACCTTC
TRBJ1-2 | - | TRBV2 | - | CASSIQGSLLRGYTF | TGTGCCAGCAGTATACAGGGTTCGTTACTCCGGGGCTACACCTTC
TRBJ2-5 | - | TRBV5-5 | - | CASSLGQGRGQETQYF | TGTGCCAGCAGCTTAGGGCAGGGAAGGGGGCAAGAGACCCAGTACTTC
TRBJ2-4 | - | TRBV13 | - | CASSYRAWLAKNIQYF | TGTGCCAGCAGTTATCGTGCTTGGCTAGCCAAAAACATTCAGTACTTC
TRBJ1-5 | - | TRBV5-6 | TRBD1 | CASSLFPGQGYSNQPQHF | TGTGCCAGCAGCTTGTTCCCGGGACAGGGATATAGCAATCAGCCCCAGCATTTT
TRBJ2-3 | - | TRBV18 | - | CASSPRFGEPTDTQYF | TGTGCCAGCTCACCACGGTTTGGTGAACCCACAGATACGCAGTATTTT
TRBJ1-2 | - | TRBV30 | - | CACKNAAGGYGYTF | TGTGCCTGCAAAAACGCCGCGGGGGGCTATGGCTACACCTTC
TRBJ2-7 | - | TRBV2 | TRBD2 | CASSESWGSERGYEQYF | TGTGCCAGCAGTGAGAGTTGGGGGAGCGAGCGGGGTTACGAGCAGTACTTC
TRBJ1-2 | - | TRBV7-2 | - | CASSLAGANYGYTF | TGTGCCAGCAGCTTGGCAGGCGCTAACTATGGCTACACCTTC
TRBJ2-7 | once | TRBV5-6 | - | CASSLVASSYEQYF | TGTGCCAGCAGCTTGGTGGCTTCCTCCTACGAGCAGTACTTC
TRBJ1-1 | - | TRBV14 | - | CASSRRLRGEAFF | TGTGCCAGCAGCCGACGGCTCAGGGGTGAAGCTTTCTTT
TRBJ1-2 | - | TRBV29-1 | - | CSVEQANGGYTF | TGCAGCGTTGAGCAGGCCAACGGGGGCTACACCTTC
TRBJ1-2 | once | TRBV20-1 | TRBD1 | CSAGGTAPNYGYTF | TGCAGTGCTGGTGGGACAGCGCCTAACTATGGCTACACCTTC
TRBJ1-2 | few | TRBV5-8 | - | CASSLFTGGGYTF | TGTGCCAGCAGCTTGTTTACGGGTGGTGGCTACACCTTC
TRBJ1-1 | - | TRBV25-1 | TRBD1 | CASSRGQGWNTEAFF | TGTGCCAGCAGCAGAGGACAGGGGTGGAACACTGAAGCTTTCTTT
TRBJ2-1 | - | TRBV25-1 | - | CASSEFGNEQFF | TGTGCCAGCAGTGAATTTGGTAATGAGCAGTTCTTC
TRBJ1-4 | - | TRBV30 | - | CAWSVERDGEKLFF | TGTGCCTGGAGTGTAGAAAGGGATGGTGAAAAACTGTTTTTT
TRBJ1-2 | - | TRBV7-8 | TRBD1 | CASSRDSDYGYTF | TGTGCCAGCAGCCGGGACAGCGACTATGGCTACACCTTC
TRBJ2-7 | - | TRBV6-1 | TRBD1 | CASREATGGAEEQYF | TGTGCCAGCAGGGAAGCGACAGGGGGCGCGGAAGAGCAGTACTTC
TRBJ2-3 | - | TRBV6-5 | TRBD2 | CASSYSRESTDTQYF | TGTGCCAGCAGTTACTCGCGGGAGAGCACAGATACGCAGTATTTT
TRBJ2-2 | - | TRBV7-2 | TRBD1 | CASSWGQGSGELFF | TGTGCCAGCAGCTGGGGACAGGGGTCCGGGGAGCTGTTTTTT
TRBJ1-5 | - | TRBV7-2 | - | CASTLTDSNQPQHF | TGTGCCAGCACCCTTACAGACAGCAATCAGCCCCAGCATTTT
TRBJ1-2 | - | TRBV3-1/TRBV3-2 | TRBD1 | CASRKQGRNGYTF | TGTGCCAGCAGGAAACAGGGGAGGAATGGCTACACCTTC
TRBJ1-1 | - | TRBV10-3 | - | CAISEGPASYTEAFF | TGTGCCATCAGTGAAGGGCCGGCGTCTTACACTGAAGCTTTCTTT
TRBJ2-5 | - | TRBV18 | TRBD1 | CASSTGGQETQYF | TGTGCCAGCTCCACAGGGGGTCAAGAGACCCAGTACTTC